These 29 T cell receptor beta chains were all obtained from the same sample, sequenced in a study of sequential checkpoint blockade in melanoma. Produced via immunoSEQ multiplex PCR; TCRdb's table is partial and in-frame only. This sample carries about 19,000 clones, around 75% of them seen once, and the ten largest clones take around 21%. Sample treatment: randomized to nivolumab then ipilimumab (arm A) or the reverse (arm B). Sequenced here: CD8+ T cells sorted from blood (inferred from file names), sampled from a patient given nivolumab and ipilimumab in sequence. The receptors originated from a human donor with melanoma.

The DNA of the CDR3 is TGTGCCAGCAGTCCCAAGGGTGGGACAAGCTCCTACGAGCAGTACTTC. Translated, it gives CASSPKGGTSSYEQYF. The chain employs TRBV28 and TRBJ2-5; maybe TRBD1 (6 bases). The DNA end lines up better with TRBJ2-7; the J call may be wrong. The CDR3 contains 16 residues. Germline loops: CDR1 MDHEN, CDR2 SYDVKM.

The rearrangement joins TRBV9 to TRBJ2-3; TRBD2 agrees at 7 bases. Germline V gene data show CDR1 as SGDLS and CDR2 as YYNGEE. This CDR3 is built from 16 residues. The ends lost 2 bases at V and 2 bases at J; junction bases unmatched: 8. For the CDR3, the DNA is TGTGCCAGCAGCGTTTACTCTAGCGGAACCACAGATACGCAGTATTTT. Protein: CASSVYSSGTTDTQYF.

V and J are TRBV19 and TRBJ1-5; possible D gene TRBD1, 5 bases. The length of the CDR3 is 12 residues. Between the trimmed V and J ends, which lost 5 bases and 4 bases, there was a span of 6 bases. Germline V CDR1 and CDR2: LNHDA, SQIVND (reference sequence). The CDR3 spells CASSRGNQPQHF. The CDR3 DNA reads TGTGCCAGTAGTCGGGGGAATCAGCCCCAGCATTTT.

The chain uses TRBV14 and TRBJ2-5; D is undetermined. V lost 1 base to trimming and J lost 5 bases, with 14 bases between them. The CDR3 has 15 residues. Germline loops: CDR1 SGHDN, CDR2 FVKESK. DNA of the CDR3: TGTGCCAGCAGCCAAGCCCGAGTGTCAGGCGAGACCCAGTACTTC. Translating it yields CASSQARVSGETQYF.

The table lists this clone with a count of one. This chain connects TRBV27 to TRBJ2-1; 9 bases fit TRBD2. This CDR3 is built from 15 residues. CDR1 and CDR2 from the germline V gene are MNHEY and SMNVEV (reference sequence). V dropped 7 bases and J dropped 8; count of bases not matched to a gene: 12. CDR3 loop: CASTPGLAGFDEQFF. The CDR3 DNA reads TGTGCCAGCACTCCAGGGCTAGCGGGATTCGATGAGCAGTTCTTC.

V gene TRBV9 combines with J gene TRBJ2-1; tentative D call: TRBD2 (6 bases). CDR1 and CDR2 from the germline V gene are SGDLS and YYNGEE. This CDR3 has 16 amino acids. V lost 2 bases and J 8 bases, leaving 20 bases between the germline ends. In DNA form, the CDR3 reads TGTGCCAGCAGCGTCGGAGGGACTCTGAACAAGGATGAGCAGTTCTTC. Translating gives CASSVGGTLNKDEQFF.

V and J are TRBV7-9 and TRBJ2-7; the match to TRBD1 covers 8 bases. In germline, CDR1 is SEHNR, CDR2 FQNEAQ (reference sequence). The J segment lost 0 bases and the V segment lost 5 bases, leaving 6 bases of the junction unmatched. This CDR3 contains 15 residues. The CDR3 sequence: CASSRGQENSYEQYF. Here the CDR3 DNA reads TGTGCCAGCAGCCGGGGACAGGAGAACTCCTACGAGCAGTACTTC.

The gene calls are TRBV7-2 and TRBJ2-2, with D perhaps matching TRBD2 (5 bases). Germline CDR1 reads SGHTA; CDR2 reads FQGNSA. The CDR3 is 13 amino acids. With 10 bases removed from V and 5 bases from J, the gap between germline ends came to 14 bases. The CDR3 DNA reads TGTGCCACGCTCCGGGAAAATACCGGGGAGCTGTTTTTT. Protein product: CATLRENTGELFF.

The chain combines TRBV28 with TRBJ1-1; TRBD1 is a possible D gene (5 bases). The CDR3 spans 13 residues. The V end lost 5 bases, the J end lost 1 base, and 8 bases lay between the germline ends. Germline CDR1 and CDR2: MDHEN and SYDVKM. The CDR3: CASSLQGNTEAFF. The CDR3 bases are TGTGCCAGCAGTCTTCAGGGGAACACTGAAGCTTTCTTT.

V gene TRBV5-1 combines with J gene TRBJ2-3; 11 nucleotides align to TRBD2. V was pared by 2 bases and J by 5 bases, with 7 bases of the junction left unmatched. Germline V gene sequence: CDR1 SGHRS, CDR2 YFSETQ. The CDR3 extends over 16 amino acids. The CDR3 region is CASSFRSGGAGDTQYF. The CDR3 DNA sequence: TGCGCCAGCAGCTTTCGTAGCGGGGGGGCTGGAGATACGCAGTATTTT.

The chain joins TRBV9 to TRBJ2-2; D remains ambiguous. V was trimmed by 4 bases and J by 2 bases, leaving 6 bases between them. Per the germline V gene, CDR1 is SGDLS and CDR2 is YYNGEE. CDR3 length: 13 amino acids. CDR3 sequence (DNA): TGTGCCAGCAGCCCGGGTAACACCGGGGAGCTGTTTTTT. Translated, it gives CASSPGNTGELFF.

The CDR3 DNA reads TGTGCCAGCAGCGGTAGCGGGAGTGGTGAGACCCAGTACTTC. Protein product: CASSGSGSGETQYF. The chain has TRBV9 and TRBJ2-5, with 9 bases that match TRBD2. The V gene end was trimmed by 3 bases and the J gene end by 5 bases; junction bases not matched to a gene: 5. The CDR3 extends over 14 amino acids. CDR1 and CDR2 from the germline V gene are SGDLS and YYNGEE.

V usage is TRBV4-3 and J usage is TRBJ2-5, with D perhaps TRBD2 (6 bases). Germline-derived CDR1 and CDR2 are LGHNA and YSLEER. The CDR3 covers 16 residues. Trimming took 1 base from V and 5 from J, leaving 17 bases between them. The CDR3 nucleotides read TGCGCCAGCAGCCAAGGTGTTGGGGGGTCAGGGGAGACCCAGTACTTC. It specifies CASSQGVGGSGETQYF.

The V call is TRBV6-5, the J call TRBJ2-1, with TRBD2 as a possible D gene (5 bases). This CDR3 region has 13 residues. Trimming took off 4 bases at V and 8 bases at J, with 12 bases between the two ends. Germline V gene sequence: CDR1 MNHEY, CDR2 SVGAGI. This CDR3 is CASSSGYHDEQFF. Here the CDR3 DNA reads TGTGCCAGCAGTTCGGGGTATCATGATGAGCAGTTCTTC.

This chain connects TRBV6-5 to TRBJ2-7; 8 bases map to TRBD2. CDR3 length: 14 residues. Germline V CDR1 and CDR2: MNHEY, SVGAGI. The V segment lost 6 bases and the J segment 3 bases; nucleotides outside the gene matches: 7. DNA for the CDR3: TGTGCCAGCAGCCACGGGGGGGCCGGCTACGAGCAGTACTTC. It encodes CASSHGGAGYEQYF.

CDR3: CASTLQANSNQPQHF. CDR3 sequence (DNA): TGTGCCAGCACGTTACAGGCGAATAGCAATCAGCCCCAGCATTTT. The genes are TRBV27 and TRBJ1-5; a possible D gene is TRBD1 (5 bases). V was clipped by 7 bases and J by 0 bases, with 13 bases between them. Germline CDR1 reads MNHEY; CDR2 reads SMNVEV (reference sequence). This CDR3 has 15 amino acids.

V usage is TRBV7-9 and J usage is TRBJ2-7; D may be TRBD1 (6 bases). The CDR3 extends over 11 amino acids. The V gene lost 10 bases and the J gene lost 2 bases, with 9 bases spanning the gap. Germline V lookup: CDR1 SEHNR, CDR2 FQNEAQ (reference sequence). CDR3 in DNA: TGTGCCACCGGACAGACCTACGAGCAGTACTTC. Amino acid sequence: CATGQTYEQYF.

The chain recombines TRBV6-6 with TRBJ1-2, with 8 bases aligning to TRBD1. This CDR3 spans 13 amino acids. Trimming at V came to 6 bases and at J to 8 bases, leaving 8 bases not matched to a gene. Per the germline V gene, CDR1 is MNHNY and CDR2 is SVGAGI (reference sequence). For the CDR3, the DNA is TGTGCCAGCAGCCCAGGGGGCGCAGGGGGCTACACCTTC. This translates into CASSPGGAGGYTF.

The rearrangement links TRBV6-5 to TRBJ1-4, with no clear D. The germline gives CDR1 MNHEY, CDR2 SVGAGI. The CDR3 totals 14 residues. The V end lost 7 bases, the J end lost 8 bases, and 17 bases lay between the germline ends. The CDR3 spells CASKARSALEKLFF. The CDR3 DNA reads TGTGCCAGCAAAGCCCGCTCCGCTCTGGAAAAACTGTTTTTT.

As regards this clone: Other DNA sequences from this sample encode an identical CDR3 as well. The CDR3 spells CASSPKQGTPYEQYF. CDR3 bases: TGTGCCAGCTCACCCAAACAGGGGACACCCTACGAGCAGTACTTC. The V and J genes are TRBV18 and TRBJ2-7, with 7 bases that match TRBD1. Looked up from germline, CDR1 is KGHSH and CDR2 is LQKENI. The CDR3 contains 15 residues. After removal of 3 bases from V and 2 bases from J, the junction contained 7 bases not matched to a gene.

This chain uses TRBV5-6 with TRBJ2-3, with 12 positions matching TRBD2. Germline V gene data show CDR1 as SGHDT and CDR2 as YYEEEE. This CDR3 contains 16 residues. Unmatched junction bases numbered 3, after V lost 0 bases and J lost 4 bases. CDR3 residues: CASSLGASGGADTQYF. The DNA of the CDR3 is TGTGCCAGCAGCTTGGGGGCTAGCGGGGGGGCAGATACGCAGTATTTT.

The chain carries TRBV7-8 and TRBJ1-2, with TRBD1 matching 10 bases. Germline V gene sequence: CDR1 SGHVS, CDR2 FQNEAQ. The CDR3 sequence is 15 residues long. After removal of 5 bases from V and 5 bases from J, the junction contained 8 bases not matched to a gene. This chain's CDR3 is CASSRSGQGGYGYTF. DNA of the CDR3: TGTGCCAGCAGCCGCTCAGGACAGGGGGGGTATGGCTACACCTTC.

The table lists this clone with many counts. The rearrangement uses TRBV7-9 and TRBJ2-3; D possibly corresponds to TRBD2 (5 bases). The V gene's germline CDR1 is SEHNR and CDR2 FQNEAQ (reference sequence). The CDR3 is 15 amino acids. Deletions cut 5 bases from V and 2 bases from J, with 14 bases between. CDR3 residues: CASSPGEQHTDTQYF. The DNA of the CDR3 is TGTGCCAGCAGCCCTGGGGAGCAGCACACAGATACGCAGTATTTT.

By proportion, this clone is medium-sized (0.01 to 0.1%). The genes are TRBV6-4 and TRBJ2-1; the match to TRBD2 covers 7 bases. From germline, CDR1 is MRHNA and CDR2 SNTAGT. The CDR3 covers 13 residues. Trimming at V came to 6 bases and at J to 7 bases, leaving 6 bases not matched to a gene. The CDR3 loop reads CASSPSGVNEQFF. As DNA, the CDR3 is TGTGCCAGCAGCCCAAGCGGGGTAAATGAGCAGTTCTTC.

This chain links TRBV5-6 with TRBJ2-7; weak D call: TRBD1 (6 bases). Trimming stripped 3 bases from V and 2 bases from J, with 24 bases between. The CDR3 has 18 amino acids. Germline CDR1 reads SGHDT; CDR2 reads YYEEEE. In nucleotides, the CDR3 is TGTGCCAGCAGCTCCCTTGCGTGGCAGGGGCTATATACCTACGAGCAGTACTTC. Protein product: CASSSLAWQGLYTYEQYF.

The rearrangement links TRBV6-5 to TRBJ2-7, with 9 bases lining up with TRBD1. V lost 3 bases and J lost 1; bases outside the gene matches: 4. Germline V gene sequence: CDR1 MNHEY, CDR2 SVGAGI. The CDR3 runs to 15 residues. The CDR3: CASSYDRGGSYEQYF. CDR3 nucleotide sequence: TGTGCCAGCAGTTATGACAGGGGGGGATCCTACGAGCAGTACTTC.

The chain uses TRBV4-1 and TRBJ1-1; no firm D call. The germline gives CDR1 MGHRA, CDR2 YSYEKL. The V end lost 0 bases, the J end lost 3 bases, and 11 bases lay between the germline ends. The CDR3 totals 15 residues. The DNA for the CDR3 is TGCGCCAGCAGCCAAGAGCCCCAGGTCGACACTGAAGCTTTCTTT. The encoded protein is CASSQEPQVDTEAFF.

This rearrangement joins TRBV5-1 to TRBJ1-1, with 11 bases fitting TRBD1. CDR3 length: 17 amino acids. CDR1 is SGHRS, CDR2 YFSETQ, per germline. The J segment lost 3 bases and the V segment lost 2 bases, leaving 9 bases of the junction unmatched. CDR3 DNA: TGCGCCAGCAGCTTAACCGGGACAGGGGGTTTTGACACTGAAGCTTTCTTT. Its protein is CASSLTGTGGFDTEAFF.

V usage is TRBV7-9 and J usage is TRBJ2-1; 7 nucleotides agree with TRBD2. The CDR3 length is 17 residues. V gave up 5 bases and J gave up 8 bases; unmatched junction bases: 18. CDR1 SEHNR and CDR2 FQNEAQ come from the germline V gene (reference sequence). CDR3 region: CASSRPPGAGVRDEQFF. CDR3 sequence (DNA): TGTGCCAGCAGCCGCCCCCCTGGGGCGGGAGTTCGGGATGAGCAGTTCTTC.